The 30 T cell receptor beta chains presented below share a single source sample, sequenced in a study of T cells in pancreatic ductal adenocarcinoma. The selected patients with pancreatic ductal adenocarcinoma had surgery but no neoadjuvant therapy. Sequencing was performed with immunoSEQ multiplex PCR; in TCRdb, only in-frame clones are kept and a portion is missing. This sample carries under 20,000 clones, about 88% of them seen once, and the ten largest clones take 0.94%. The sample comprised PBMCs. The receptors were gathered from a human donor with pancreatic ductal adenocarcinoma.

The CDR3 protein is CASSSDRGHGGTEAFF. CDR3 sequence (DNA): TGTGCCAGCAGTAGCGACAGGGGGCACGGGGGCACTGAAGCTTTCTTT. This chain links TRBV27 with TRBJ1-1, with 10 nucleotides matching TRBD1. The length of the CDR3 is 16 residues. The junction had 10 bases not matched to a gene; V was cut back by 5 bases and J by 4 bases. CDR1 and CDR2 from the germline V gene are MNHEY and SMNVEV (reference sequence).

CDR3 nucleotide sequence: TGTGCCAGCTCACCCGGACAGGGACTTTTGCATGAGCAGTTCTTC. Translating gives CASSPGQGLLHEQFF. The chain recombines TRBV18 with TRBJ2-1; 8 bases fit TRBD1. J gave up 8 bases and V 3 bases, and 9 bases lay outside the gene matches. CDR3 length: 15 amino acids. CDR1 is KGHSH and CDR2 is LQKENI in the germline V gene.

The chain couples TRBV25-1 to TRBJ1-1, with TRBD1 as a possible D gene (6 bases). Germline assignment: CDR1 MGHDK and CDR2 SYGVNS. The CDR3 consists of 14 residues. V dropped 1 base and J dropped 1 base, with 7 bases sitting between them. The CDR3 region is CASSESGENTEAFF. In DNA form, the CDR3 reads TGTGCCAGCAGTGAATCAGGGGAGAACACTGAAGCTTTCTTT.

This chain links TRBV5-8 with TRBJ1-1, with a tentative D call TRBD1 (5 bases). Germline assignment: CDR1 SGHTS and CDR2 YDEGEE. The CDR3 loop spans 15 amino acids. Between the trimmed V and J ends, which lost 2 bases and 0 bases, there was a span of 11 bases. CDR3 coding DNA: TGTGCCAGCAGCTTTACGGGGGTTGTGAACACTGAAGCTTTCTTT. It codes for CASSFTGVVNTEAFF.

This chain links TRBV18 with TRBJ2-6; 10 bases fit TRBD1. Germline lookup yields CDR1 KGHSH and CDR2 LQKENI. The CDR3 consists of 17 residues. The V and J ends lost 3 bases and 0 bases, in that order; junction bases with no gene match: 2. The CDR3 loop reads CASSPWTGGSGANVLTF. The CDR3 region has the DNA TGTGCCAGCTCACCCTGGACAGGGGGCTCTGGGGCCAACGTCCTGACTTTC. The full variable domain, completed using reference TRBV18 and TRBJ2-6, is NAGVMQNPRHLVRRRGQEARLRCSPMKGHSHVYWYRQLPEEGLKFMVYLQKENIIDESGMPKERFSAEFPKEGPSILRIQQVVRGDSAAYFCASSPWTGGSGANVLTFGAGSRLTVL.

The chain links TRBV9 to TRBJ1-3; weak D call: TRBD1 (5 bases). CDR3 length: 20 residues. Germline V gives CDR1 SGDLS, CDR2 YYNGEE. V was cut by 0 bases and J by 4 bases, with 26 bases left in between. CDR3 loop: CASSVAGGTDVFLRGNTIYF. CDR3 bases: TGTGCCAGCAGCGTAGCCGGGGGAACTGACGTTTTCCTAAGAGGAAACACCATATATTTT.

The CDR3 DNA follows: TGTGCCAGTTCATGGGGACAGGGGGCAAACATTCAGTACTTC. This sequence encodes CASSWGQGANIQYF. The chain is built from TRBV19 and TRBJ2-4, with 12 bases that match TRBD1. This CDR3 region has 14 residues. From germline, CDR1 is LNHDA and CDR2 SQIVND (reference sequence). The J segment lost 6 bases and the V segment lost 8 bases, leaving 5 bases of the junction unmatched. The whole variable domain, filled in from reference TRBV19 and TRBJ2-4, reads DGGITQSPKYLFRKEGQNVTLSCEQNLNHDAMYWYRQDPGQGLRLIYYSQIVNDFQKGDIAEGYSVSREKKESFPLTVTSAQKNPTAFYLCASSWGQGANIQYFGAGTRLSVL.

J is TRBJ1-1 and V is TRBV2; D is possibly TRBD1 (6 bases). There are 13 residues in the CDR3. From germline, CDR1 is SNHLY and CDR2 FYNNEI. V dropped 7 bases and J dropped 4 bases, with 13 bases sitting between them. CDR3 in DNA: TGTGCCAGCAACCCTACAGGGAGCACTGAAGCTTTCTTT. This codes for CASNPTGSTEAFF.

This clone was observed a handful of times. The V call is TRBV5-5, the J call TRBJ1-4; D is perhaps TRBD1 (6 bases). Trimming shortened V by 0 bases and J by 14 bases, and 11 bases separated the two germline ends. This CDR3 comprises 12 residues. Germline V CDR1 and CDR2: SGHKS, YYEKEE (reference sequence). Here the CDR3 reads CASSLEGVRLFF. DNA for the CDR3: TGTGCCAGCAGCTTGGAGGGGGTACGGCTGTTTTTT. Full variable domain (rest looked up from reference TRBV5-5 and TRBJ1-4): DAGVTQSPTHLIKTRGQQVTLRCSPISGHKSVSWYQQVLGQGPQFIFQYYEKEERGRGNFPDRFSARQFPNYSSELNVNALLLGDSALYLCASSLEGVRLFFGSGTQLSVL.

This chain links TRBV4-2 with TRBJ2-1; 11 positions match TRBD2. Germline loops: CDR1 LGHNA, CDR2 YNFKEQ. This CDR3 is built from 17 residues. V lost 3 bases, J lost 8 bases, and 12 bases stayed unmatched. The CDR3, as DNA: TGTGCCAGCAGCCACCGACTGGCTAGCGGGGGGAACGATGAGCAGTTCTTC. Translating it yields CASSHRLASGGNDEQFF.

J is TRBJ2-3 and V is TRBV9; TRBD2 aligns across 10 bases. Germline values: CDR1 SGDLS, CDR2 YYNGEE. The CDR3 is 15 residues long. The V segment lost 6 bases and the J segment 4 bases; nucleotides outside the gene matches: 8. This chain's CDR3 is CASTSSGGGADTQYF. The CDR3 DNA reads as TGTGCCAGCACCTCTAGCGGGGGAGGCGCAGATACGCAGTATTTT.

CDR3 in DNA: TGCAGCGTTGCGCCGACTTGGTCTAGCACAGATACGCAGTATTTT. This sequence encodes CSVAPTWSSTDTQYF. The chain recombines TRBV29-1 with TRBJ2-3; D not resolved. This CDR3 has 15 residues. Germline CDR1 SQVTM, CDR2 ANQGSEA. The germline V and J ends were trimmed by 4 bases and 0 bases, with 14 bases remaining between them.

The chain recombines TRBV4-1 with TRBJ2-5, with D maybe TRBD1 (5 bases). Germline V lookup: CDR1 MGHRA, CDR2 YSYEKL. V was cut by 4 bases and J by 2 bases, with 17 bases left in between. The CDR3 has 16 residues. The CDR3 DNA reads TGCGCCAGCAGCCTTCGTGCTGGGGCCAAACAAGAGACCCAGTACTTC. Translation: CASSLRAGAKQETQYF.

The chain employs TRBV6-1 and TRBJ2-3; 7 positions agree with TRBD2. Trimming at V came to 4 bases and at J to 3 bases, leaving 7 bases not matched to a gene. CDR1 and CDR2 (germline): MNHNS, SASEGT. CDR3 length: 15 amino acids. The CDR3 coding sequence is TGTGCCAGCAGTGTTCGCGGGGGAGGTACAGATACGCAGTATTTT. This codes for CASSVRGGGTDTQYF.

The genes are TRBV6-1 and TRBJ1-6; D is perhaps TRBD1 (5 bases). Germline V gene data show CDR1 as MNHNS and CDR2 as SASEGT. V was cut by 8 bases and J by 1 base, with 12 bases left in between. This CDR3 comprises 15 residues. CDR3 sequence reads: CASEIGVSYNSPLHF. CDR3 in DNA: TGTGCCAGCGAGATAGGGGTTTCCTATAATTCACCCCTCCACTTT.

The chain links TRBV28 to TRBJ1-3; TRBD1 might be the D (5 bases). This CDR3 contains 15 residues. CDR1 and CDR2 (germline): MDHEN, SYDVKM. Trimming cost V 4 bases and J 6 bases, with 16 bases left between them. The CDR3 is CASSSPHRGKNTIYF. The CDR3 region has the DNA TGTGCCAGCAGTTCCCCCCACCGGGGGAAAAACACCATATATTTT. Complete variable domain (other parts from reference TRBV28 and TRBJ1-3): DVKVTQSSRYLVKRTGEKVFLECVQDMDHENMFWYRQDPGLGLRLIYFSYDVKMKEKGDIPEGYSVSREKKERFSLILESASTNQTSMYLCASSSPHRGKNTIYFGEGSWLTVV.

The V call is TRBV19, the J call TRBJ2-1; TRBD2 aligns across 10 bases. This CDR3 is 15 amino acids long. Unmatched junction bases numbered 2, after V lost 4 bases and J lost 2 bases. The germline V gene has CDR1 LNHDA and CDR2 SQIVND (reference sequence). The DNA for the CDR3 is TGTGCCAGTAGTACGAGCGGGGGGGCCTACAATGAGCAGTTCTTC. This codes for CASSTSGGAYNEQFF. Using reference TRBV19 and TRBJ2-1 for the parts outside the CDR3, the full variable domain is DGGITQSPKYLFRKEGQNVTLSCEQNLNHDAMYWYRQDPGQGLRLIYYSQIVNDFQKGDIAEGYSVSREKKESFPLTVTSAQKNPTAFYLCASSTSGGAYNEQFFGPGTRLTVL.

This rearrangement joins TRBV5-1 to TRBJ2-6, with 10 bases matching TRBD1. CDR3 size: 19 residues. The trim removed 6 bases at V and 1 base at J, leaving 13 bases unmatched. Germline V lookup: CDR1 SGHRS, CDR2 YFSETQ. The CDR3 sequence is CASTPRVGTGDSGANVLTF. The CDR3 DNA follows: TGCGCCAGCACCCCAAGAGTCGGGACAGGGGATTCTGGGGCCAACGTCCTGACTTTC.

As regards this clone: The junction departs from germline at one end; a sequencing error may be responsible. The rearrangement uses TRBV7-2 and TRBJ2-7; D is perhaps TRBD2 (5 bases). The length of the CDR3 is 11 residues. Germline CDR1 reads SGHTA; CDR2 reads FQGNSA. The CDR3 protein is CASSLALEQYF. CDR3 in DNA: TGTGCCAGCAGCCTAGCACTCGAGCAGTACTTC.

The chain links TRBV19 to TRBJ1-5; D possibly corresponds to TRBD1 (5 bases). This CDR3 is built from 15 residues. Trimming shortened V by 3 bases and J by 3 bases, and 12 bases separated the two germline ends. CDR1 LNHDA and CDR2 SQIVND come from the germline V gene (reference sequence). CDR3: CASSMQGNDNQPQHF. The CDR3 DNA reads TGTGCCAGTAGTATGCAGGGTAACGACAATCAGCCCCAGCATTTT.

The V gene is TRBV19, the J gene TRBJ1-5; a weak D match, TRBD1 (6 bases). The CDR3 has 12 residues. V gave up 8 bases and J gave up 4 bases, with 9 bases separating them. The germline V gene encodes CDR1 LNHDA and CDR2 SQIVND (reference sequence). The CDR3 DNA reads as TGTGCCAGTGGGCAGGGGAATCAGCCCCAGCATTTT. Amino acids: CASGQGNQPQHF.

The gene calls are TRBV5-1 and TRBJ1-1, with D maybe TRBD1 (6 bases). The CDR3 sequence is 13 residues long. The V gene lost 4 bases and the J gene lost 8 bases, with 15 bases spanning the gap. In germline, CDR1 is SGHRS, CDR2 YFSETQ. CDR3: CASSLPPDREAFF. Written as DNA, the CDR3 is TGCGCCAGCAGCCTCCCGCCCGACAGGGAAGCTTTCTTT.

The chain has TRBV15 and TRBJ2-6; D gene unclear. There are 15 residues in the CDR3. Germline V CDR1 and CDR2: LNHNV, YYDKDF (reference sequence). Trimming removed 4 bases from V and 1 base from J, with 8 bases in between. CDR3: CATSINKSGANVLTF. The CDR3 bases are TGTGCCACCAGCATAAACAAGTCTGGGGCCAACGTCCTGACTTTC.

The CDR3: CASSIATSGRKRTDTQYF. The CDR3 nucleotides are TGTGCCAGCAGCATAGCCACATCGGGGAGGAAACGCACAGATACGCAGTATTTT. The chain links TRBV27 to TRBJ2-3, with a tentative D call TRBD2 (6 bases). Germline V lookup: CDR1 MNHEY, CDR2 SMNVEV (reference sequence). V shed 6 bases and J shed 1 base, with 23 bases lying between them. CDR3 length: 18 amino acids.

The J gene is TRBJ1-5, the V gene TRBV10-3, with D uncertain. Germline-derived CDR1 and CDR2 are ENHRY and SYGVKD. The CDR3 length is 16 residues. Trimming stripped 4 bases from V and 0 bases from J, with 13 bases between. CDR3 residues: CAISAAGGPSNQPQHF. The CDR3, as DNA: TGTGCCATCAGTGCGGCAGGAGGGCCTAGCAATCAGCCCCAGCATTTT.

V usage is TRBV5-6 and J usage is TRBJ1-1; perhaps TRBD1 as D (6 bases). Per germline, CDR1 SGHDT and CDR2 YYEEEE. The CDR3 contains 13 residues. Trimming shortened V by 4 bases and J by 11 bases, and 18 bases separated the two germline ends. The CDR3 DNA follows: TGTGCCAGCAGCCTTCAGGGGTCTCTCGGGGCTTTCTTT. It specifies CASSLQGSLGAFF. Variable domain in full (rest from reference TRBV5-6 and TRBJ1-1): DAGVTQSPTHLIKTRGQQVTLRCSPKSGHDTVSWYQQALGQGPQFIFQYYEEEERQRGNFPDRFSGHQFPNYSSELNVNALLLGDSALYLCASSLQGSLGAFFGQGTRLTVV.

V is TRBV19 and J is TRBJ1-5; possibly TRBD1 for D (6 bases). Germline V lookup: CDR1 LNHDA, CDR2 SQIVND (reference sequence). V dropped 5 bases and J dropped 3 bases, with 14 bases sitting between them. This CDR3 contains 15 residues. The CDR3 loop is CASSDGQRTNQPQHF. The CDR3 nucleotides read TGTGCCAGTAGTGACGGACAGAGGACCAATCAGCCCCAGCATTTT.

Details on this clone: At one of its ends the junction is not consistent with the germline gene, which may arise from a read error. V is TRBV6-5 and J is TRBJ1-1; D is uncertain. Germline CDR1 and CDR2: MNHEY and SVGAGI. The CDR3 has 11 amino acids. The CDR3 DNA reads as TGTGCCAGCAGTTACTCGAATCGCGTTTGGTTT. Protein sequence: CASSYSNRVWF.

V gene TRBV25-1 combines with J gene TRBJ2-7, with TRBD1 matching 9 bases. Per the germline V gene, CDR1 is MGHDK and CDR2 is SYGVNS. The CDR3 has 15 amino acids. V gave up 5 bases and J gave up 2 bases; unmatched junction bases: 7. DNA for the CDR3: TGTGCCAGCAGTAGCGGGACAGGGTTGACCTACGAGCAGTACTTC. Encoded protein: CASSSGTGLTYEQYF.

The CDR3 sequence is CASSHSRGNQPQHF. For the CDR3, the DNA is TGCGCCAGCAGCCATTCTCGAGGCAATCAGCCCCAGCATTTT. The gene calls are TRBV4-3 and TRBJ1-5; no firm D call. Germline V gene sequence: CDR1 LGHNA, CDR2 YSLEER. This CDR3 spans 14 amino acids. V gave up 3 bases and J gave up 2 bases, with 8 bases separating them.